What follows are 22 T cell receptor beta chains derived from one specimen sequenced in a study of T-cell memory formation after mild COVID-19. TCRdb fed the 5' RACE reads into MiXCR, producing one record per CDR3 protein. The sample lists just under 350,000 distinct CDR3 sequences; 10% to 15% were seen once. Specimen: PBMCs or a T cell subset sorted from them (not recorded which). Every receptor here comes from a man between 18 and 35 years old who had mild COVID-19 (a few samples of this study predate the infection). Cell type and time point are not known.

This clonotype appeared a few times. The chain employs TRBV4-1 and TRBJ2-2; unclear D gene. CDR1 and CDR2 from the germline V gene are MGHRA and YSYEKL. The CDR3 has 13 amino acids. Trimming shortened V by 2 bases and J by 3 bases, and 4 bases separated the two germline ends. The CDR3 here is CASSQPHTGELFF. CDR3 DNA sequence: TGCGCCAGCAGCCAACCCCACACCGGGGAGCTGTTTTTT.

There are a few counts of this clonotype. The V gene is TRBV7-8, the J gene TRBJ2-3; 10 positions match TRBD2. The CDR3 runs 18 residues. The germline gives CDR1 SGHVS, CDR2 FQNEAQ. J lost 0 bases, V lost 5 bases, and 11 bases had no gene match. DNA for the CDR3: TGTGCCAGCAGCGTGGGGAGCGGGGGGGGACTAAGCACAGATACGCAGTATTTT. Residues: CASSVGSGGGLSTDTQYF. The variable domain in full, completed from reference TRBV7-8 and TRBJ2-3, reads GAGVSQSPRYKVAKRGQDVALRCDPISGHVSLFWYQQALGQGPEFLTYFQNEAQLDKSGLPSDRFFAERPEGSVSTLKIQRTQQEDSAVYLCASSVGSGGGLSTDTQYFGPGTRLTVL.

This rearrangement joins TRBV20-1 to TRBJ2-3; 8 nucleotides line up with TRBD2. Trimming took 5 bases from V and 1 from J; bases not matched to a gene: 5. This CDR3 is 14 amino acids long. CDR1 and CDR2 (germline): DFQATT, SNEGSKA (reference sequence). CDR3 residues: CSAPQTSGTDTQYF. Here the CDR3 DNA reads TGCAGTGCTCCACAGACTAGCGGCACAGATACGCAGTATTTT.

This clonotype was seen many times. The rearrangement uses TRBV7-9 and TRBJ2-7; D gene unclear. Germline V gene lookup returns CDR1 SEHNR and CDR2 FQNEAQ (reference sequence). This CDR3 comprises 14 residues. Trimming removed 2 bases at V and 1 base at J, with 9 bases between. DNA for the CDR3: TGTGCCAGCAGCTTATCCTTTGGATCCTACGAGCAGTACGTC. It codes for CASSLSFGSYEQYV.

The chain combines TRBV4-1 with TRBJ2-7, with 8 bases identical to TRBD1. The germline gives CDR1 MGHRA, CDR2 YSYEKL. This CDR3 has 14 amino acids. J lost 4 bases, V lost 4 bases, and 6 bases had no gene match. CDR3: CASSPDRGRYEQYF. The CDR3 bases are TGCGCCAGCAGCCCAGACAGGGGTAGGTACGAGCAGTACTTC.

This chain links TRBV12-3 or TRBV12-4 with TRBJ2-1; possibly TRBD2 for D (5 bases). Trimming took 5 bases from V and 10 from J, leaving 18 bases between them. CDR3 length: 14 amino acids. Here the CDR3 DNA reads TGTGCCAGCAGTCACGGGCCCGGCTCGGGGGAGCAGTTCTTC. It translates to CASSHGPGSGEQFF.

This clonotype showed up many times. The chain joins TRBV10-3 to TRBJ2-2; no firm D call. The V gene's germline CDR1 is ENHRY and CDR2 SYGVKD. Trimming stripped 7 bases from V and 8 bases from J, with 8 bases between. The CDR3 is 11 amino acids. This CDR3 is CAITSSGELFF. In DNA, the CDR3 is TGTGCCATCACTTCGAGTGGGGAGCTGTTTTTT.

This rearrangement joins TRBV4-2 to TRBJ1-2; 7 positions match TRBD1. Germline CDR1 is LGHNA and CDR2 is YNFKEQ. J was trimmed by 3 bases and V by 0 bases; bases with no gene match: 1. The CDR3 spans 14 residues. CDR3 protein: CASSQDTGDYGYTF. CDR3 sequence (DNA): TGTGCCAGCAGCCAAGACACAGGGGACTATGGCTACACCTTC.

Only a few counts were recorded for this clonotype. V and J are TRBV7-2 and TRBJ2-2, with 7 bases fitting TRBD1. CDR3 length: 13 residues. Germline V gives CDR1 SGHTA, CDR2 FQGNSA. The J segment lost 6 bases and the V segment lost 7 bases, leaving 5 bases of the junction unmatched. The CDR3 bases are TGTGCCAGCACCAGAAGGGGGCCCGGGGAGCTGTTTTTT. This sequence encodes CASTRRGPGELFF.

V gene TRBV9 combines with J gene TRBJ1-2; D not resolved. With 3 bases removed from V and 4 bases from J, the gap between germline ends came to 13 bases. Germline V CDR1 and CDR2: SGDLS, YYNGEE. The CDR3 spans 14 residues. CDR3 in DNA: TGTGCCAGCAGCGCGGACCTGGAGGCCTATGGCTACACCTTC. Encoded protein: CASSADLEAYGYTF.

There are a few counts of this clonotype. V usage is TRBV20-1 and J usage is TRBJ1-2; 9 bases agree with TRBD1. V was pared by 6 bases and J by 8 bases, with 13 bases of the junction left unmatched. The CDR3 runs 14 residues. Germline V gene data show CDR1 as DFQATT and CDR2 as SNEGSKA (reference sequence). DNA for the CDR3: TGCAGTGCGGGGTTTCCGGGACAGGGCCCCGGCTACACCTTC. Its translation: CSAGFPGQGPGYTF.

The chain has TRBV6-5 and TRBJ1-6, with a weak D call TRBD1 (6 bases). V lost 0 bases and J 8 bases, leaving 17 bases between the germline ends. This CDR3 contains 17 residues. Germline values: CDR1 MNHEY, CDR2 SVGAGI. CDR3 protein: CASSYSGGPIGYSPLHF. CDR3 in DNA: TGTGCCAGCAGTTACTCTGGGGGGCCGATAGGGTATTCACCCCTCCACTTT.

This clonotype was counted a few times. The rearrangement joins TRBV5-1 to TRBJ2-3; 8 bases match TRBD1. Per germline, CDR1 SGHRS and CDR2 YFSETQ. V shed 4 bases, J shed 3 bases, and the junction held 7 bases outside the gene matches. The CDR3 spans 15 residues. Here the CDR3 reads CASSRGQGETDTQYF. DNA for the CDR3: TGCGCCAGCAGCCGCGGACAGGGAGAGACAGATACGCAGTATTTT.

This clonotype occurred a few times. The chain links TRBV7-6 to TRBJ1-1, with D possibly TRBD1 on 6 matching bases. The CDR3 sequence is 15 residues long. V was cut by 1 base and J by 1 base, with 10 bases left in between. Germline V CDR1 and CDR2: SGHVS, FNYEAQ. The CDR3 loop is CASSLGGRPNTEAFF. The CDR3 nucleotides read TGTGCCAGCAGCTTAGGGGGGCGCCCGAACACTGAAGCTTTCTTT.

This clonotype appeared many times. The V call is TRBV2, the J call TRBJ1-6; D not resolved. Trimming cost V 4 bases and J 7 bases, with 2 bases left between them. CDR1 is SNHLY and CDR2 is FYNNEI in the germline V gene. There are 11 residues in the CDR3. This chain's CDR3 is CASSGNSPLHF. CDR3 DNA sequence: TGTGCCAGCAGTGGCAATTCACCCCTCCACTTT.

The chain combines TRBV7-8 with TRBJ2-5, with D tentatively TRBD2 (5 bases). CDR3 size: 14 residues. V lost 5 bases and J 3 bases, leaving 13 bases between the germline ends. Germline V CDR1 and CDR2: SGHVS, FQNEAQ. CDR3 loop: CASSVRTVKETQYF. The CDR3 nucleotides are TGTGCCAGCAGCGTAAGGACTGTGAAAGAGACCCAGTACTTC.

The chain couples TRBV6-2 or TRBV6-3 to TRBJ2-3; D is undetermined. Germline V gives CDR1 MNHEY, CDR2 SVGEGT. The CDR3 length is 15 residues. The ends were cut back, 0 bases at V and 1 base at J, with 8 bases in the middle. The CDR3 here is CASSYSSLGTDTQYF. The CDR3 nucleotides are TGTGCCAGCAGTTACTCCTCGCTGGGCACAGATACGCAGTATTTT.

This clonotype was detected once. The rearrangement links TRBV6-5 to TRBJ2-7; D is unresolved. Germline V gene lookup returns CDR1 MNHEY and CDR2 SVGAGI. This CDR3 has 12 amino acids. The V and J ends lost 7 bases and 3 bases respectively, with 10 bases between them. Here the CDR3 reads CASKADRYEQYF. The CDR3 DNA reads as TGTGCCAGCAAGGCAGATCGCTACGAGCAGTACTTC.

In this sample, this clonotype turned up a few times. This chain connects TRBV6-5 to TRBJ1-2; D not resolved. Germline CDR1 is MNHEY and CDR2 is SVGAGI. With 2 bases removed from V and 4 bases from J, the gap between germline ends came to 8 bases. The CDR3 contains 13 residues. The CDR3 sequence: CASSYRNRYGYTF. The CDR3 DNA is TGTGCCAGCAGTTACAGGAATCGCTATGGCTACACCTTC.

This chain joins TRBV4-1 and TRBJ2-6; 7 positions agree with TRBD1. V trimming: 0 bases; J trimming: 2 bases; junction bases outside the gene matches: 7. Germline-derived CDR1 and CDR2 are MGHRA and YSYEKL. The CDR3 contains 18 residues. CDR3 nucleotides: TGCGCCAGCAGCCAAGATCGAACTCAGGGGGCTGGGGCCAACGTCCTGACTTTC. Protein product: CASSQDRTQGAGANVLTF.

The CDR3 nucleotides are TGTGCCAGCAGCGTGAGCGCGGATGGTTACGAGCAGTACGTC. Translating it yields CASSVSADGYEQYV. The chain uses TRBV9 and TRBJ2-7; D unresolved. The CDR3 contains 14 residues. V was pared by 2 bases and J by 4 bases, with 13 bases between. The germline CDR1 and CDR2 sequences are SGDLS and YYNGEE.

V gene TRBV7-2 combines with J gene TRBJ1-3; perhaps TRBD1 as D (5 bases). CDR1 is SGHTA and CDR2 is FQGNSA in the germline V gene. V lost 6 bases to trimming and J lost 1 base, with 13 bases between them. This CDR3 region has 15 residues. In DNA form, the CDR3 reads TGTGCCAGCAGAGCCCCGGGGGGGTCTGGAAACACCATATATTTT. Protein sequence: CASRAPGGSGNTIYF.